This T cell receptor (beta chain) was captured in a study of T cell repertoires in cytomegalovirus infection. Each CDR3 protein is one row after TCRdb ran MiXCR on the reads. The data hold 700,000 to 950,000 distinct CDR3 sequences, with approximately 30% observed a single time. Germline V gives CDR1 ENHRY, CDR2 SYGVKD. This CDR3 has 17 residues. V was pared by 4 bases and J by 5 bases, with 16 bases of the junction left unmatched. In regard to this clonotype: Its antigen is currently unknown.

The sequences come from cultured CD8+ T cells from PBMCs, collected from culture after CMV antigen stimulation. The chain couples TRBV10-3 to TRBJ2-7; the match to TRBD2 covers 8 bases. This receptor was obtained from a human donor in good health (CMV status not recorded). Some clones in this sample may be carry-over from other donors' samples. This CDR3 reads CAISVTNAGTSVHEQYF. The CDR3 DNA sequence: TGTGCCATCAGTGTTACCAACGCCGGGACTAGTGTCCACGAGCAGTACTTC.